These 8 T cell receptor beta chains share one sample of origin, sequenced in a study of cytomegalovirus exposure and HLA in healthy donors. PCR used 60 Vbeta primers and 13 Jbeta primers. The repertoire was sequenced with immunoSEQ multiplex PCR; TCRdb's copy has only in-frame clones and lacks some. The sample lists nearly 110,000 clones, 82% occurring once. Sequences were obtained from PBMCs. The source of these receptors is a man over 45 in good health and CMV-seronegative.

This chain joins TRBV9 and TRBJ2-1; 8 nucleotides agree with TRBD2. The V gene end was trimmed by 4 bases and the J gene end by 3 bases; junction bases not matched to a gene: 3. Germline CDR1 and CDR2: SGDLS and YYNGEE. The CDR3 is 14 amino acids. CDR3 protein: CASSFSGDYNEQFF. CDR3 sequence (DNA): TGTGCCAGCAGCTTTAGCGGGGACTACAATGAGCAGTTCTTC.

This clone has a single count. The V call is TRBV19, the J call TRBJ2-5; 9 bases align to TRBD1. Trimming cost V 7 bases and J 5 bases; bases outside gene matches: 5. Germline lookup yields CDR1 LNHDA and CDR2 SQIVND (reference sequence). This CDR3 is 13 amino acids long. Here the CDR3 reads CASKDDRGETQYF. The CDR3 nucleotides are TGTGCCAGTAAAGATGACAGGGGGGAGACCCAGTACTTC.

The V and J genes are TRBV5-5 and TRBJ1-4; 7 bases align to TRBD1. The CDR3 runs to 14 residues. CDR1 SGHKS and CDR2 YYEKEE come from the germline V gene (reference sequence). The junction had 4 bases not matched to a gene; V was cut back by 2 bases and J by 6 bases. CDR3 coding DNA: TGTGCCAGCAGCTTCCAGACAGGGTATGAAAAACTGTTTTTT. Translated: CASSFQTGYEKLFF.

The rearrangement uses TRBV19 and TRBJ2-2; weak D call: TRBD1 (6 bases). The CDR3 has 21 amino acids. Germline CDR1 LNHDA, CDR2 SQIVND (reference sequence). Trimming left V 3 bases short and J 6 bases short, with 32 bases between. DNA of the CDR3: TGTGCCAGTAGTATTGGGGCAGGGGTTTTGACCAGAACTACGACCGCCGGGGAGCTGTTTTTT. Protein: CASSIGAGVLTRTTTAGELFF.

The CDR3 here is CASSLGFGTGNTEAFF. DNA of the CDR3: TGTGCCAGCAGCTTGGGATTCGGGACAGGGAACACTGAAGCTTTCTTT. The chain has TRBV5-4 and TRBJ1-1, with 8 bases aligning to TRBD1. CDR1 and CDR2 (germline): SGHNT, YYREEE (reference sequence). The CDR3 covers 16 residues. The junction had 5 bases not matched to a gene; V was cut back by 0 bases and J by 1 base.

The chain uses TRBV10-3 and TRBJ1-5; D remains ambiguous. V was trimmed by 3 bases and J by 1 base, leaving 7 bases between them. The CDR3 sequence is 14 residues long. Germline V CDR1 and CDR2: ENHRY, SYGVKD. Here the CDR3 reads CAISEYRSNQPQHF. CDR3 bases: TGTGCCATCAGTGAATACAGAAGCAATCAGCCCCAGCATTTT.

CDR3 coding DNA: TGTGCCAGTAAAAAAGATGTCGGCACTGAAGCTTTCTTT. Translating gives CASKKDVGTEAFF. The V and J genes are TRBV2 and TRBJ1-1; no clear D gene. Germline CDR1 and CDR2: SNHLY and FYNNEI. The CDR3 sequence is 13 residues long. V lost 9 bases to trimming and J lost 4 bases, with 15 bases between them.

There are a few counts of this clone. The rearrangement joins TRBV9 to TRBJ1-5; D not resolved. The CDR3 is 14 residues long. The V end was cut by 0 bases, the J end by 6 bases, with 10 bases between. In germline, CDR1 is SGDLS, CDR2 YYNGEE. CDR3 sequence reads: CASSVELDPQPQHF. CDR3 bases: TGTGCCAGCAGCGTAGAATTAGATCCTCAGCCCCAGCATTTT.